These 9 T cell receptor beta chains were sequenced from one sample in a study of CD8 T cells in Susac syndrome. Reverse transcription used about 0.45 to 1 ug RNA and random hexamers. TCRdb re-derived calls from the immunoSEQ multiplex PCR reads in MiXCR, one entry per CDR3 protein. This repertoire shows approximately 210,000 distinct CDR3 sequences, over 90% found once; its top ten account for around 0.15%. Sequenced sample: CD4+ T cells from PBMCs. The receptors here all came from a human donor with Susac syndrome.

The chain is built from TRBV27 and TRBJ1-2, with a weak D call TRBD1 (5 bases). Germline CDR1 reads MNHEY; CDR2 reads SMNVEV (reference sequence). This CDR3 is built from 15 residues. Trimming stripped 0 bases from V and 0 bases from J, with 8 bases between. The CDR3 spells CASSLSRGANYGYTF. The DNA for the CDR3 is TGTGCCAGCAGTTTATCGAGGGGAGCTAACTATGGCTACACCTTC.

This rearrangement joins TRBV4-1 to TRBJ2-1; D unclear. The CDR3 is 14 residues long. Between the trimmed V and J ends, which lost 4 bases and 6 bases, there was a span of 13 bases. From germline, CDR1 is MGHRA and CDR2 YSYEKL. CDR3 in amino acids: CASSLLTLPNEQFF. CDR3 DNA sequence: TGCGCCAGCAGCCTCCTGACTCTTCCCAATGAGCAGTTCTTC.

This chain links TRBV20-1 with TRBJ1-5; 8 bases fit TRBD1. V lost 5 bases, J lost 3 bases, and 9 bases stayed unmatched. Germline CDR1 DFQATT, CDR2 SNEGSKA (reference sequence). CDR3 length: 15 amino acids. The CDR3 protein is CSAPRRQGFNQPQHF. As DNA, the CDR3 is TGCAGTGCTCCTCGACGACAGGGGTTCAATCAGCCCCAGCATTTT.

The chain employs TRBV20-1 and TRBJ2-2; D tentatively fits TRBD1 or TRBD2 (5 bases each). Germline loops: CDR1 DFQATT, CDR2 SNEGSKA (reference sequence). V lost 4 bases and J lost 7, with 13 bases in between. The CDR3 runs 13 residues. The CDR3 sequence: CSATRDARGELFF. For the CDR3, the DNA is TGCAGTGCTACCCGGGACGCCCGCGGGGAGCTGTTTTTT.

In its sample, this clonotype was seen a few times. The V and J genes are TRBV6-5 and TRBJ1-1; D call uncertain. The germline CDR1 and CDR2 sequences are MNHEY and SVGAGI. This CDR3 comprises 14 residues. Trimming took 6 bases from V and 0 from J, leaving 11 bases between them. In nucleotides, the CDR3 is TGTGCCAGCAGCGGTGGACGGATGAACACTGAAGCTTTCTTT. It translates to CASSGGRMNTEAFF.

The chain links TRBV19 to TRBJ2-7; 8 nucleotides line up with TRBD1. Looked up from germline, CDR1 is LNHDA and CDR2 is SQIVND (reference sequence). The CDR3 consists of 13 residues. Germline trimming cut 4 bases from V and 3 bases from J; bases unmatched to any gene: 2. CDR3 DNA sequence: TGTGCCAGTAGTACTGGGACAGGCTACGAGCAGTACTTC. It specifies CASSTGTGYEQYF.

This clonotype was seen only once. This rearrangement joins TRBV11-3 to TRBJ2-7; D is undetermined. Germline values: CDR1 SGHNT, CDR2 YENEEA. The CDR3 has 11 amino acids. The V end lost 4 bases, the J end lost 2 bases, and 3 bases lay between the germline ends. CDR3 DNA sequence: TGTGCCAGCAGCTCAGCCTACGAGCAGTACTTC. Residues: CASSSAYEQYF.

This clonotype was seen once. V and J are TRBV7-2 and TRBJ2-7; D gene uncertain. Trimming stripped 2 bases from V and 3 bases from J, with 11 bases between. Germline V gene data show CDR1 as SGHTA and CDR2 as FQGNSA. The CDR3 totals 14 residues. The CDR3 region is CASSLSPRFYEQYF. In nucleotides, the CDR3 is TGTGCCAGCAGCTTATCCCCACGGTTCTACGAGCAGTACTTC.

This chain links TRBV25-1 with TRBJ1-1; the D gene is possibly TRBD1 (5 bases). The ends were cut back, 10 bases at V and 1 base at J, with 16 bases in the middle. CDR1 is MGHDK, CDR2 SYGVNS, per germline. This CDR3 region has 14 residues. The CDR3 protein is CATQNDRENTEAFF. The CDR3 DNA follows: TGTGCCACCCAAAACGACAGAGAGAACACTGAAGCTTTCTTT. The full variable domain, with the rest looked up from reference TRBV25-1 and TRBJ1-1, is EADIYQTPRYLVIGTGKKITLECSQTMGHDKMYWYQQDPGMELHLIHYSYGVNSTEKGDLSSESTVSRIRTEHFPLTLESARPSHTSQYLCATQNDRENTEAFFGQGTRLTVV.